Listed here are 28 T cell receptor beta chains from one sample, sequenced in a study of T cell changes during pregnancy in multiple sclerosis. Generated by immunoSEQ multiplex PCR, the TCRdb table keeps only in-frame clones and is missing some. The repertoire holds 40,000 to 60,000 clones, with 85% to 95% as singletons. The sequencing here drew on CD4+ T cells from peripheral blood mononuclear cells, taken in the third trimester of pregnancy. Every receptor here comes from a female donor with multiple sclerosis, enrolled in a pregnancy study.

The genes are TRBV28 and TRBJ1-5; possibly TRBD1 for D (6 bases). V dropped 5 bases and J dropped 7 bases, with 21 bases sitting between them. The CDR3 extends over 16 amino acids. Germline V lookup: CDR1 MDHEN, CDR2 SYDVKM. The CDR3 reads CASSPIQGLGWQPQHF. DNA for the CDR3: TGTGCCAGCAGTCCTATACAGGGCCTCGGGTGGCAGCCCCAGCATTTT.

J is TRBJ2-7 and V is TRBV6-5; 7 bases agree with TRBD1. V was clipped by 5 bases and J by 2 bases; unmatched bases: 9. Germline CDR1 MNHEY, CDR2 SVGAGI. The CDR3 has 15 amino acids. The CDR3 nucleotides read TGTGCCAGCAGTCAGGTGGAGACAGGGCCCTACGAGCAGTACTTC. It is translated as CASSQVETGPYEQYF.

Written as DNA, the CDR3 is TGTGCCACCAGGGGGGACAGGGGTTACGAGCAGTACTTC. This encodes CATRGDRGYEQYF. J is TRBJ2-7 and V is TRBV19; 10 bases agree with TRBD1. Germline values: CDR1 LNHDA, CDR2 SQIVND (reference sequence). The CDR3 runs 13 residues. The V and J ends lost 10 bases and 4 bases, in that order; junction bases with no gene match: 7.

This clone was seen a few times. DNA of the CDR3: TGCGCCAGCAGCCCCTGGATGGGGGCCGAAGCTTTCTTT. This sequence encodes CASSPWMGAEAFF. The rearrangement joins TRBV5-1 to TRBJ1-1, with D possibly TRBD1 on 6 matching bases. Per germline, CDR1 SGHRS and CDR2 YFSETQ. V was shortened by 4 bases and J by 8 bases, with 15 bases between the two germline ends. The CDR3 covers 13 residues.

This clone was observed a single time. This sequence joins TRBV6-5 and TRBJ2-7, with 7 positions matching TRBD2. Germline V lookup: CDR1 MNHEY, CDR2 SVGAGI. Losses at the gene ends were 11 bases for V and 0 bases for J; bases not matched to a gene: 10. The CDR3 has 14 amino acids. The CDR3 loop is CASSYREDSYEQYF. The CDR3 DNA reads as TGTGCCTCCTCTTATCGGGAGGACTCCTACGAGCAGTACTTC.

CDR3 sequence reads: CASSRTSGSLPPYEQYF. The CDR3 bases are TGTGCCAGCAGCCGGACTAGCGGGAGTCTTCCTCCCTACGAGCAGTACTTC. The chain employs TRBV11-1 and TRBJ2-7; TRBD2 matches at 13 bases. V trimming: 5 bases; J trimming: 2 bases; junction bases outside the gene matches: 9. The CDR3 has 17 residues. Germline V lookup: CDR1 SGHAT, CDR2 FQDESV (reference sequence).

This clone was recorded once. The DNA for the CDR3 is TGTGCCAGTAGTATCGAAGGACAGCAAGAGACCCAGTACTTC. Translation: CASSIEGQQETQYF. This rearrangement joins TRBV19 to TRBJ2-5, with D tentatively TRBD1 (6 bases). There are 14 residues in the CDR3. Trimming took 3 bases from V and 2 from J, leaving 10 bases between them. Germline V gene sequence: CDR1 LNHDA, CDR2 SQIVND (reference sequence).

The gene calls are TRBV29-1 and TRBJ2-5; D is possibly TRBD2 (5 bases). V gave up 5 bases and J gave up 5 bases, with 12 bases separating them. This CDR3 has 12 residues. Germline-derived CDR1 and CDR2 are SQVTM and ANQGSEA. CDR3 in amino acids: CSVTRERETQYF. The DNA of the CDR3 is TGCAGCGTTACGAGGGAGAGGGAGACCCAGTACTTC.

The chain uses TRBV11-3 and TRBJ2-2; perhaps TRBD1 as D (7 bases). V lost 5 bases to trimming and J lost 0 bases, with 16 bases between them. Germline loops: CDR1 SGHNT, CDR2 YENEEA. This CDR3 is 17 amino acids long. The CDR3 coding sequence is TGTGCCAGCAGCGGGGGGTGGGGGACAGCGAACACCGGGGAGCTGTTTTTT. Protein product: CASSGGWGTANTGELFF.

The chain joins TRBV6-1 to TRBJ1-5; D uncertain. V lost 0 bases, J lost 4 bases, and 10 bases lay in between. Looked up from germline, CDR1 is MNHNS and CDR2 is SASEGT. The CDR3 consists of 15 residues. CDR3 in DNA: TGTGCCAGCAGTGAAGCGGGAACGGGGAATCAGCCCCAGCATTTT. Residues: CASSEAGTGNQPQHF.

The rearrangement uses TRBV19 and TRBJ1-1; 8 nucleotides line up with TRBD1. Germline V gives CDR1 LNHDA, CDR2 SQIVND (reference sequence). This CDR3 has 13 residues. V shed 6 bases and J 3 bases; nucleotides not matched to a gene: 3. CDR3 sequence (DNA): TGTGCCAGTAGCGGACAGGGCTACACTGAAGCTTTCTTT. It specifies CASSGQGYTEAFF.

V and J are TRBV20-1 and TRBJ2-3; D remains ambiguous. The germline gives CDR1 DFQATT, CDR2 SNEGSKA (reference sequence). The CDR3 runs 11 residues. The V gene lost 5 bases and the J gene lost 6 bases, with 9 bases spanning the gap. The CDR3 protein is CSAAQLDTQYF. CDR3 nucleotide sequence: TGCAGTGCTGCACAGTTGGATACGCAGTATTTT.

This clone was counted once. The DNA for the CDR3 is TGTGCCAGCAGCGTAGGGGGACAGGGTGGAAACACCATATATTTT. Encoded protein: CASSVGGQGGNTIYF. The chain employs TRBV9 and TRBJ1-3, with 9 bases aligning to TRBD1. The CDR3 has 15 amino acids. Germline loops: CDR1 SGDLS, CDR2 YYNGEE. Trimming removed 0 bases from V and 3 bases from J; junction bases left unmatched: 1.

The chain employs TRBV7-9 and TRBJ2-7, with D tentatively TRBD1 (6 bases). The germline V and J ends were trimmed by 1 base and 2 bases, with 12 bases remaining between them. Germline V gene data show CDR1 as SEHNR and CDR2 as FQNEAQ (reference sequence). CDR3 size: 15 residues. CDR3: CASSLVVGGAYEQYF. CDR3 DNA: TGTGCCAGCAGCTTAGTAGTAGGGGGAGCCTACGAGCAGTACTTC.

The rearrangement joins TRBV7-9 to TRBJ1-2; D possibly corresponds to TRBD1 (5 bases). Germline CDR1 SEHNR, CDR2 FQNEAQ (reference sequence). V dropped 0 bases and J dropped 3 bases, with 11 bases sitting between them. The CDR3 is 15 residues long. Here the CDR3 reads CASSLAGGGDYGYTF. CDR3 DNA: TGTGCCAGCAGCTTAGCGGGGGGTGGAGACTATGGCTACACCTTC. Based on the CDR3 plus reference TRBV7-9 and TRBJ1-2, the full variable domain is DTGVSQNPRHKITKRGQNVTFRCDPISEHNRLYWYRQTLGQGPEFLTYFQNEAQLEKSRLLSDRFSAERPKGSFSTLEIQRTEQGDSAMYLCASSLAGGGDYGYTFGSGTRLTVV.

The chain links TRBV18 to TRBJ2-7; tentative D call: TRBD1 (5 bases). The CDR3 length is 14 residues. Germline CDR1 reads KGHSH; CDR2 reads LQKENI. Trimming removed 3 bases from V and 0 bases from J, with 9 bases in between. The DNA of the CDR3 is TGTGCCAGCTCACCCAGGGTCGCCTCCTACGAGCAGTACTTC. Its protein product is CASSPRVASYEQYF.

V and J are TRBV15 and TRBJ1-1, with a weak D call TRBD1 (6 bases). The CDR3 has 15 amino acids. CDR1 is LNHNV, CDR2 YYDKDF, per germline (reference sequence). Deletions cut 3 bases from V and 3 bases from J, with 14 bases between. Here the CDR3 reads CATSSTRQVYTEAFF. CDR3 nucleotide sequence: TGTGCCACCAGCAGCACTAGACAGGTTTACACTGAAGCTTTCTTT.

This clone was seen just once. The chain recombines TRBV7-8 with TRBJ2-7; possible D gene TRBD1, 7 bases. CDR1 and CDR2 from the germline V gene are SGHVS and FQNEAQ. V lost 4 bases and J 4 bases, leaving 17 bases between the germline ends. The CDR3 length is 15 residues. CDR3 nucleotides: TGTGCCAGCAGCTCTCCCTGGCAGGGGGGATACGAGCAGTACTTC. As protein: CASSSPWQGGYEQYF.

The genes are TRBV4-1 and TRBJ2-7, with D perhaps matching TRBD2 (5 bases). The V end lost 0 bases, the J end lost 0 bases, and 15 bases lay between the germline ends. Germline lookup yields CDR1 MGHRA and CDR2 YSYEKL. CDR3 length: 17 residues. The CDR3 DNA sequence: TGCGCCAGCAGCCAAGACCCATACAGCGGAAGCTCCTACGAGCAGTACTTC. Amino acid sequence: CASSQDPYSGSSYEQYF.

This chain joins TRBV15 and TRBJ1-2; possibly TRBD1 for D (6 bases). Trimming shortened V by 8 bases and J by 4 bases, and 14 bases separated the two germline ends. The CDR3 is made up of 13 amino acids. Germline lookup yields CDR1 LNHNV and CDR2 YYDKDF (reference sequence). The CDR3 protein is CATSLGGLYGYTF. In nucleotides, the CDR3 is TGTGCCACCTCGTTAGGGGGTCTCTATGGCTACACCTTC. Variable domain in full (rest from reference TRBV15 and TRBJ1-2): DAMVIQNPRYQVTQFGKPVTLSCSQTLNHNVMYWYQQKSSQAPKLLFHYYDKDFNNEADTPDNFQSRRPNTSFCFLDIRSPGLGDTAMYLCATSLGGLYGYTFGSGTRLTVV.

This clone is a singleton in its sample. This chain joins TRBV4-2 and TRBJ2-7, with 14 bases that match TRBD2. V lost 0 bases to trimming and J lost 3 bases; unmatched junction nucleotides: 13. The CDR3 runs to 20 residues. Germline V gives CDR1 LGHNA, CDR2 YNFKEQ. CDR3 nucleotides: TGTGCCAGCAGCCAAGATGCTCCAGGGACTAGCGGGAGCTTTGTCTACGAGCAGTACTTC. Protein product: CASSQDAPGTSGSFVYEQYF.

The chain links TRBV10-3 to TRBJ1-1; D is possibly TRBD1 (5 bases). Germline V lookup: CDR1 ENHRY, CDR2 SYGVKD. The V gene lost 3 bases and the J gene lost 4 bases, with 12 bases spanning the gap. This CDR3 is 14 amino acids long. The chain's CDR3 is CAISDLQGPTEAFF. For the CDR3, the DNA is TGTGCCATCAGTGATTTGCAGGGTCCCACTGAAGCTTTCTTT.

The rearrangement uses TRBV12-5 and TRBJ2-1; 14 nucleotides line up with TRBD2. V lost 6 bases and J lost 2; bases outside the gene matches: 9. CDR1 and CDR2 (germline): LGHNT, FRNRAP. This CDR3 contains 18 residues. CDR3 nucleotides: TGTGCTAGTGGCCTTACTGGACTAGCGGGAGGAGCCTACAATGAGCAGTTCTTC. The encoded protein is CASGLTGLAGGAYNEQFF.

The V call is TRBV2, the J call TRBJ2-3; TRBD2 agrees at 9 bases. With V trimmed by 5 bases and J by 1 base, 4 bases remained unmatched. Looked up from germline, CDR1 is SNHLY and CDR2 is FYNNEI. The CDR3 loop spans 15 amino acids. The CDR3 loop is CASSTSGRGTDTQYF. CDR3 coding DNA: TGTGCCAGCAGTACTAGCGGGCGAGGCACAGATACGCAGTATTTT.

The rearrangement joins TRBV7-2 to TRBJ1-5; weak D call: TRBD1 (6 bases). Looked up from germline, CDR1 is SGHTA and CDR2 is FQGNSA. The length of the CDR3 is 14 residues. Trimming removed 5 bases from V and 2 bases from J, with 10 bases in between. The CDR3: CASSPSGGNQPQHF. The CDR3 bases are TGTGCCAGCAGCCCATCAGGGGGCAATCAGCCCCAGCATTTT.

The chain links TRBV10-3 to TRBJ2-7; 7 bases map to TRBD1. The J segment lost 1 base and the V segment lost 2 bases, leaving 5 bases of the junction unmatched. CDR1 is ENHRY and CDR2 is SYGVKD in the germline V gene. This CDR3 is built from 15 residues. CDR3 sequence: CAISEGRQGSYEQYF. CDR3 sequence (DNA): TGTGCCATCAGTGAGGGTCGACAGGGATCCTACGAGCAGTACTTC.

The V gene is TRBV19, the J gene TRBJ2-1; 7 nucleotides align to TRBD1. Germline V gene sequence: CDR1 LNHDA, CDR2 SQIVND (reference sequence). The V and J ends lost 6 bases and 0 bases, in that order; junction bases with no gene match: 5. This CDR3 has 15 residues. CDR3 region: CASRRQGNSYNEQFF. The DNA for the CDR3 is TGTGCCAGTAGAAGACAGGGCAACTCCTACAATGAGCAGTTCTTC.

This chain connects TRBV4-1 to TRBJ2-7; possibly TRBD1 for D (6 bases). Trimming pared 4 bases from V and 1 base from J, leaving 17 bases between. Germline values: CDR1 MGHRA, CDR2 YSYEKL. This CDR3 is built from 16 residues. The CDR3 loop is CASSLLPGQRSYEQYF. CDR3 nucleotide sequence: TGCGCCAGCAGCCTCCTCCCAGGACAGAGATCCTACGAGCAGTACTTC.